These 24 T cell receptor beta chains originate from one sample sequenced in a study of blood T cells in healthy people across ages. A sample-barcoded 5' primer and a J-beta primer mix were used in a second PCR of roughly 6 to 11 cycles. A single record per CDR3 protein comes from TCRdb applying MiXCR to the 5' RACE reads. The table shows about 800,000 distinct CDR3 sequences, with approximately 25% occurring only once. The same data also contributed to another study, on T cells of mothers and their children.

Sequences were obtained from blood. The source of these receptors is a boy younger than 18 in good health.

The rearrangement uses TRBV28 and TRBJ2-6; no firm D call. Looked up from germline, CDR1 is MDHEN and CDR2 is SYDVKM. V lost 5 bases and J 0 bases, leaving 8 bases between the germline ends. CDR3 size: 15 residues. The CDR3 DNA reads TGTGCCAGCAGTCAGTTTCTCTCTGGGGCCAACGTCCTGACTTTC. Its protein product is CASSQFLSGANVLTF.

The chain couples TRBV9 to TRBJ2-7, with 9 bases identical to TRBD2. Unmatched junction bases numbered 7, after V lost 0 bases and J lost 9 bases. The CDR3 spans 14 residues. The germline gives CDR1 SGDLS, CDR2 YYNGEE. CDR3 sequence reads: CASSVGTSEVGQYF. The CDR3, as DNA: TGTGCCAGCAGCGTAGGGACTAGCGAGGTCGGGCAGTACTTC.

This chain links TRBV7-8 with TRBJ2-5, with 9 nucleotides matching TRBD2. J lost 3 bases, V lost 5 bases, and 7 bases had no gene match. The CDR3 extends over 15 amino acids. Germline V gene data show CDR1 as SGHVS and CDR2 as FQNEAQ. The chain's CDR3 is CASSPLLAGEETQYF. CDR3 bases: TGTGCCAGCAGCCCCCTACTAGCGGGTGAAGAGACCCAGTACTTC. Filled out from reference TRBV7-8 and TRBJ2-5, the complete variable domain reads GAGVSQSPRYKVAKRGQDVALRCDPISGHVSLFWYQQALGQGPEFLTYFQNEAQLDKSGLPSDRFFAERPEGSVSTLKIQRTQQEDSAVYLCASSPLLAGEETQYFGPGTRLLVL.

This clonotype came up a few times. The chain links TRBV20-1 to TRBJ1-3, with D hard to call. The germline V gene encodes CDR1 DFQATT and CDR2 SNEGSKA (reference sequence). Trimming left V 0 bases short and J 0 bases short, with 9 bases between. CDR3 length equals 15 residues. CDR3 protein: CSARDSRTSGNTIYF. CDR3 coding DNA: TGCAGTGCTAGAGACAGCCGAACCTCTGGAAACACCATATATTTT.

This clonotype appeared a few times. V gene TRBV3-1 combines with J gene TRBJ1-6; no firm D call. The CDR3 sequence is 16 residues long. Trimming stripped 0 bases from V and 7 bases from J, with 13 bases between. Germline V CDR1 and CDR2: LGHDT, YNNKEL (reference sequence). This chain's CDR3 is CASSQEGTLTNSPLHF. The CDR3 DNA reads TGTGCCAGCAGCCAAGAGGGCACTCTAACGAATTCACCCCTCCACTTT.

This clonotype turned up a few times. V and J are TRBV24-1 and TRBJ2-7; perhaps D is TRBD1 or TRBD2 (6 bases each). Deletions cut 7 bases from V and 1 base from J, with 16 bases between. The germline CDR1 and CDR2 sequences are KGHDR and SFDVKD. The CDR3 length is 15 residues. The CDR3: CATSSNGGPSYEQYF. The CDR3 coding sequence is TGTGCCACCAGCTCCAATGGGGGGCCGTCCTACGAGCAGTACTTC.

In regard to this clonotype: The junction departs from germline at one end; a sequencing error may be responsible. The chain links TRBV15 to TRBJ2-1; D gene ambiguous. From germline, CDR1 is LNHNV and CDR2 YYDKDF (reference sequence). The CDR3 is 14 amino acids. CDR3 nucleotides: TGTGCCACTAGCACACAAGGGTCCTACAATGAGCAGTTCTTC. It specifies CATSTQGSYNEQFF.

A note on this clonotype: This may arise from a read error, as a much more abundant clone is one base away. This chain uses TRBV6-2 or TRBV6-3 with TRBJ2-5, with TRBD2 matching over 10 bases. CDR1 and CDR2 (germline): MNHEY, SVGEGT. With V trimmed by 4 bases and J by 0 bases, 2 bases remained unmatched. This CDR3 contains 15 residues. The CDR3 is CASSSGTSDQETQYF. In DNA, the CDR3 is TGTGCCAGCAGTTCCGGGACTAGCGACCAAGAGACCCAGTACTTC.

Note on this clonotype: This may be a read error, as it is one base from a much larger clone. This chain uses TRBV7-2 with TRBJ2-2; weak D call: TRBD1 (5 bases). Germline V gives CDR1 SGHTA, CDR2 FQGNSA. The CDR3 covers 14 residues. CDR3 loop: CASNLGVNTGELFF. The CDR3 nucleotides read TGTGCCAGCAACTTAGGGGTGAACACCGGGGAGCTGTTTTTT. The variable domain in full, with the rest retrieved from reference TRBV7-2 and TRBJ2-2, is GAGVSQSPSNKVTEKGKDVELRCDPISGHTALYWYRQSLGQGLEFLIYFQGNSAPDKSGLPSDRFSAERTGGSVSTLTIQRTQQEDSAVYLCASNLGVNTGELFFGEGSRLTVL.

The genes are TRBV15 and TRBJ2-7; 12 bases match TRBD2. In germline, CDR1 is LNHNV, CDR2 YYDKDF (reference sequence). This CDR3 is 16 amino acids long. The junction had 5 bases not matched to a gene; V was cut back by 0 bases and J by 5 bases. The CDR3 nucleotides read TGTGCCACCAGCAGAGAGCTAGCGGGAGGGACTAACGAGCAGTACTTC. Its translation: CATSRELAGGTNEQYF.

This clonotype was observed a handful of times. V usage is TRBV6-5 and J usage is TRBJ2-1, with 8 bases fitting TRBD2. Germline CDR1 is MNHEY and CDR2 is SVGAGI. The CDR3 runs 14 residues. V lost 4 bases and J lost 9; bases outside the gene matches: 8. CDR3 amino acids: CASSSSSAGGEQFF. CDR3 coding DNA: TGTGCCAGCAGTTCGTCTTCGGCGGGAGGTGAGCAGTTCTTC.

The V call is TRBV3-1, the J call TRBJ2-5; TRBD1 agrees at 7 bases. The CDR3 is made up of 14 amino acids. In germline, CDR1 is LGHDT, CDR2 YNNKEL (reference sequence). Trimming at V came to 2 bases and at J to 5 bases, leaving 5 bases not matched to a gene. CDR3 residues: CASSQRGTVETQYF. CDR3 DNA sequence: TGTGCCAGCAGCCAAAGGGGGACAGTTGAGACCCAGTACTTC.

This rearrangement joins TRBV5-6 to TRBJ2-3; TRBD2 matches at 11 bases. Trimming removed 5 bases from V and 5 bases from J; junction bases left unmatched: 1. Germline CDR1 SGHDT, CDR2 YYEEEE. CDR3 length: 13 amino acids. For the CDR3, the DNA is TGTGCCAGCAGACTAGCGGGGGAAGATACGCAGTATTTT. This translates into CASRLAGEDTQYF.

CDR3 amino acids: CASSLFWELNEQFF. Here the CDR3 DNA reads TGTGCCAGCAGTTTATTTTGGGAGCTGAATGAGCAGTTCTTC. This rearrangement joins TRBV28 to TRBJ2-1; possible D gene TRBD2, 5 bases. The germline CDR1 and CDR2 sequences are MDHEN and SYDVKM. V was trimmed by 1 base and J by 7 bases, leaving 11 bases between them. The CDR3 is 14 residues long. Drawing the rest from reference TRBV28 and TRBJ2-1, the complete variable domain is DVKVTQSSRYLVKRTGEKVFLECVQDMDHENMFWYRQDPGLGLRLIYFSYDVKMKEKGDIPEGYSVSREKKERFSLILESASTNQTSMYLCASSLFWELNEQFFGPGTRLTVL.

The J gene is TRBJ1-1, the V gene TRBV10-3; the D is unclear. This CDR3 is 14 amino acids long. V was shortened by 4 bases and J by 5 bases, with 14 bases between the two germline ends. Germline V gene data show CDR1 as ENHRY and CDR2 as SYGVKD. For the CDR3, the DNA is TGTGCCATCAGTGGAGCCCAGGATGGGACTGAAGCTTTCTTT. This codes for CAISGAQDGTEAFF.

This clonotype was seen a single time. The DNA of the CDR3 is TGTGCCAGCCAGGGGGTTGGCGAAAAACTGTTTTTT. This encodes CASQGVGEKLFF. The chain carries TRBV11-2 and TRBJ1-4; 7 bases are shared with TRBD1. There are 12 residues in the CDR3. After removal of 8 bases from V and 8 bases from J, the junction contained 5 bases not matched to a gene. CDR1 is SGHAT and CDR2 is FQNNGV in the germline V gene.

This clonotype showed up just a few times. The V call is TRBV27, the J call TRBJ1-1, with D perhaps matching TRBD1 (5 bases). The length of the CDR3 is 13 residues. Trimming shortened V by 6 bases and J by 6 bases, and 14 bases separated the two germline ends. The germline gives CDR1 MNHEY, CDR2 SMNVEV (reference sequence). CDR3 bases: TGTGCCAGCAGAGGGACGGCCAGCTCTGAAGCTTTCTTT. It yields the protein CASRGTASSEAFF.

In this sample, this clonotype turned up a few times. The chain carries TRBV27 and TRBJ1-1; perhaps TRBD1 as D (6 bases). The CDR3 consists of 14 residues. Germline V gene lookup returns CDR1 MNHEY and CDR2 SMNVEV (reference sequence). V lost 3 bases and J 7 bases, leaving 15 bases between the germline ends. This chain's CDR3 is CASSFITGRYEAFF. The CDR3 nucleotides are TGTGCCAGCAGTTTCATAACAGGGCGATATGAAGCTTTCTTT.

Only a few counts were recorded for this clonotype. This chain connects TRBV20-1 to TRBJ2-7; no definite D call. Trimming cost V 3 bases and J 6 bases, with 9 bases left between them. The germline V gene encodes CDR1 DFQATT and CDR2 SNEGSKA (reference sequence). The CDR3 sequence is 11 residues long. The CDR3 DNA reads TGCAGTGCTAGTCTTGCTGGCGAGCAGTACTTC. Residues: CSASLAGEQYF.

This clonotype was observed a few times. The chain links TRBV20-1 to TRBJ2-5; tentatively, D is TRBD1 or TRBD2 (5 bases each). Per germline, CDR1 DFQATT and CDR2 SNEGSKA (reference sequence). The CDR3 has 17 amino acids. Trimming stripped 6 bases from V and 3 bases from J, with 26 bases between. The CDR3 loop reads CSARLVSLSGRKETQYF. DNA for the CDR3: TGCAGTGCCCGTCTAGTGTCCCTGTCAGGGAGAAAAGAGACCCAGTACTTC.

This rearrangement joins TRBV28 to TRBJ1-4; D is possibly TRBD1 (5 bases). Trimming removed 8 bases at V and 7 bases at J, with 14 bases between. The CDR3 runs 13 residues. Germline CDR1 reads MDHEN; CDR2 reads SYDVKM. The chain's CDR3 is CASLGGAGEKLFF. The DNA for the CDR3 is TGTGCCAGCCTTGGAGGGGCGGGTGAAAAACTGTTTTTT.

Notes on this clonotype: A junction boundary mismatches the germline segment, possibly from a read error. The V and J genes are TRBV10-3 and TRBJ2-3; a possible D gene is TRBD1 (6 bases). Germline CDR1 reads ENHRY; CDR2 reads SYGVKD. The CDR3 has 16 amino acids. CDR3 region: CPISEVGQGRTDTQYF. The CDR3 DNA sequence: TGTCCCATCAGTGAAGTTGGGCAGGGGCGTACAGATACGCAGTATTTT.

The V and J genes are TRBV7-2 and TRBJ2-2; unclear D gene. V was cut by 5 bases and J by 6 bases, with 13 bases left in between. CDR1 is SGHTA, CDR2 FQGNSA, per germline. The CDR3 extends over 14 amino acids. DNA of the CDR3: TGTGCCAGCAGCCTTAGTCGGGCGTCCGGGGAGCTGTTTTTT. Residues: CASSLSRASGELFF.

Only a few counts were recorded for this clonotype. V usage is TRBV6-6 and J usage is TRBJ1-2; 8 bases match TRBD1. This CDR3 spans 15 amino acids. CDR1 MNHNY and CDR2 SVGAGI come from the germline V gene (reference sequence). V trimming: 10 bases; J trimming: 4 bases; junction bases outside the gene matches: 14. CDR3 nucleotide sequence: TGTGCCACCTCTACGACAGGGGAAGGGGTCTATGGCTACACCTTC. Translation: CATSTTGEGVYGYTF.